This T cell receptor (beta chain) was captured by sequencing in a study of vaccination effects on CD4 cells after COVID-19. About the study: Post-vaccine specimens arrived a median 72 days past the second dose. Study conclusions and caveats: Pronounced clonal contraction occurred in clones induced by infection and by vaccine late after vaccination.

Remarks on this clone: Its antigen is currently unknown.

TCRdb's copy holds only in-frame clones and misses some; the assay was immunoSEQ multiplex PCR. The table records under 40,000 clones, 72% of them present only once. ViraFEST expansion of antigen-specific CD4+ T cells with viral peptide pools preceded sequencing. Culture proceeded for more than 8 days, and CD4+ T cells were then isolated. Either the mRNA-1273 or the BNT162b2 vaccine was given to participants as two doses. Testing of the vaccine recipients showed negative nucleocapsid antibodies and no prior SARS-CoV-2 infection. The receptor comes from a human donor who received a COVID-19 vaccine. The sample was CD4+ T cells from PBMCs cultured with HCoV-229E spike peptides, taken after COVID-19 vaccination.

CDR3 in amino acids: CASSLSITGGTYEQYF. For the CDR3, the DNA is TGTGCCAGCAGTTTATCGATCACAGGGGGGACCTACGAGCAGTACTTC. The gene calls are TRBV27 and TRBJ2-7; TRBD1 agrees at 8 bases. This CDR3 is built from 16 residues. Germline CDR1 MNHEY, CDR2 SMNVEV (reference sequence). The V segment lost 0 bases and the J segment 2 bases; nucleotides outside the gene matches: 6.